This TCR beta chain was recovered during a study of blood T cells in healthy people across ages. Looking at the study overall: Capture by template switching was about one barcoded beta molecule per two T cells.

A second PCR, run for roughly 7 to 12 cycles, used a sample-barcoded 5' primer plus a J-beta primer mix. TCRdb processed the 5' RACE reads anew with MiXCR; each CDR3 protein has one entry. The sample lists 540,000 or so distinct CDR3 sequences, 45% to 55% occurring once. This clonotype was seen only once. Its specificity is unknown. Overall study findings and caveats: Strong correlation linked observed beta diversity and percent naive T cells.

The specimen sequenced was blood. The receptor comes from a man of 80 years or more in good health.

CDR3 DNA: TGTGCCAGCAGCATGGAGGAGCCAAGCACAGATACGCAGTATTTT. Amino acids: CASSMEEPSTDTQYF. The V gene is TRBV6-2 or TRBV6-3, the J gene TRBJ2-3; tentative D call: TRBD2 (5 bases). V lost 6 bases and J 0 bases, leaving 13 bases between the germline ends. This CDR3 comprises 15 residues. Germline V CDR1 and CDR2: MNHEY, SVGEGT.